The clone carrying this T cell receptor (beta chain) was found many times. Antigen specificity is unknown. There are 15 residues in the CDR3. With 7 bases removed from V and 5 bases from J, the gap between germline ends came to 18 bases. Per germline, CDR1 SGHTA and CDR2 FQGNSA. This sample stems from a study of early T cells in non-severe SARS-CoV-2 infection. Across the study: RNA in bulk from unsorted whole blood was sequenced, and chains were unpaired. The study's findings and limits: VDJdb matching skewed toward anti-spike CD8 responses, missing private and CD4 specificities.

Separate cDNA molecules each had unique molecular identifiers attached to them. A single record per CDR3 protein comes from TCRdb applying MiXCR to the 5' RACE reads. This table has around 60,000 distinct CDR3 sequences, around 13% appearing once. This TCR derives from an adult who was a healthcare worker with PCR-confirmed SARS-CoV-2 infection or an uninfected control (not recorded which). The chain employs TRBV7-2 and TRBJ2-1; D is perhaps TRBD2 (7 bases). The sequencing sample was made of whole blood. The CDR3 reads CASTQEGGPHNEQFF. CDR3 bases: TGTGCCAGCACTCAAGAGGGGGGGCCCCACAATGAGCAGTTCTTC.